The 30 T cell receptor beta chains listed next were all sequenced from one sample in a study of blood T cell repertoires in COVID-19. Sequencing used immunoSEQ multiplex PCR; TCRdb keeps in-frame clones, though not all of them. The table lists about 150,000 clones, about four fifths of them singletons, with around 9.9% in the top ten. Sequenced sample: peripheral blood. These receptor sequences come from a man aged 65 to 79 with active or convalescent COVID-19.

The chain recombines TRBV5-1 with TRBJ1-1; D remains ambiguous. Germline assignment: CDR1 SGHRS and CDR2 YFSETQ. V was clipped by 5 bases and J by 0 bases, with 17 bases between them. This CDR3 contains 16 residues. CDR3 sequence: CASRRDLSGMNTEAFF. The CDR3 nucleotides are TGCGCCAGCAGACGGGATCTCTCAGGCATGAACACTGAAGCTTTCTTT.

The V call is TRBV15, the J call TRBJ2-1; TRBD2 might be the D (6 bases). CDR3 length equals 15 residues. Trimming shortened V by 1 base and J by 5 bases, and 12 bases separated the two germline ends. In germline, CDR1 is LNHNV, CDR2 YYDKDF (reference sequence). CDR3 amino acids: CATSRGGAGNNEQFF. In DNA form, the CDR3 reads TGTGCCACCAGCAGAGGAGGCGCGGGGAACAATGAGCAGTTCTTC.

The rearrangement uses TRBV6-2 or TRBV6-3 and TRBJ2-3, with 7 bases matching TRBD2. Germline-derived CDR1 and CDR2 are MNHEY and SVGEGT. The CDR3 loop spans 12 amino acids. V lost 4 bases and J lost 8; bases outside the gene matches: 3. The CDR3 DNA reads TGTGCCAGCAGTTCCTTAGCGGGTACGCAGTATTTT. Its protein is CASSSLAGTQYF.

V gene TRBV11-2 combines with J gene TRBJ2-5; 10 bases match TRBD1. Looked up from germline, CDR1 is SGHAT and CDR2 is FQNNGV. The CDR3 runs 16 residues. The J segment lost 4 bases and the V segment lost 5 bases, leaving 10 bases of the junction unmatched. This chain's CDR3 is CASSNRDRGVRETQYF. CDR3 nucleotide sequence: TGTGCCAGCAGCAACCGGGACAGGGGTGTGAGAGAGACCCAGTACTTC.

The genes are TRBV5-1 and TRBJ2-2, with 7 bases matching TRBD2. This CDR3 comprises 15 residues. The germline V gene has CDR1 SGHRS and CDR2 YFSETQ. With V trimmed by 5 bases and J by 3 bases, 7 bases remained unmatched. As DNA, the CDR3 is TGCGCCAGCAGATATGCGGGAGTTGACACCGGGGAGCTGTTTTTT. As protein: CASRYAGVDTGELFF.

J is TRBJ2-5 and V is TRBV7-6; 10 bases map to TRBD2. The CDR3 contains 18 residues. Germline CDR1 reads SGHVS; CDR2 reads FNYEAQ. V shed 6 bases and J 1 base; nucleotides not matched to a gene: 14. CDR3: CASRPDGVAGGLQETQYF. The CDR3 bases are TGTGCCAGCAGACCCGACGGGGTAGCGGGAGGACTCCAAGAGACCCAGTACTTC.

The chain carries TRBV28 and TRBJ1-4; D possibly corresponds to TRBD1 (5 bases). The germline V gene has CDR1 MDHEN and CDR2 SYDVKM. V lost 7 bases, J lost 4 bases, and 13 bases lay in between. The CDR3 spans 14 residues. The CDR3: CASNSGTGNEKLFF. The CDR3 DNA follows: TGTGCCAGCAATAGCGGGACCGGTAATGAAAAACTGTTTTTT. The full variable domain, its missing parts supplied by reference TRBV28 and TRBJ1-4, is DVKVTQSSRYLVKRTGEKVFLECVQDMDHENMFWYRQDPGLGLRLIYFSYDVKMKEKGDIPEGYSVSREKKERFSLILESASTNQTSMYLCASNSGTGNEKLFFGSGTQLSVL.

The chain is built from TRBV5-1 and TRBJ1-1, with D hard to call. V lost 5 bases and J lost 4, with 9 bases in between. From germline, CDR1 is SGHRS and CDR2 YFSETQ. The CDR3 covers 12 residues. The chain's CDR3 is CASREGSTEAFF. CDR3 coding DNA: TGCGCCAGCAGGGAGGGTTCCACTGAAGCTTTCTTT.

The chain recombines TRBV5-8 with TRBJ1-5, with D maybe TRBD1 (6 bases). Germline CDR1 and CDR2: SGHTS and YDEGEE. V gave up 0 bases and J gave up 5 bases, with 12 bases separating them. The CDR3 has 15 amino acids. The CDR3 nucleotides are TGTGCCAGCAGCTTGGGATACAGGGCGCATCAGCCCCAGCATTTT. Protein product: CASSLGYRAHQPQHF.

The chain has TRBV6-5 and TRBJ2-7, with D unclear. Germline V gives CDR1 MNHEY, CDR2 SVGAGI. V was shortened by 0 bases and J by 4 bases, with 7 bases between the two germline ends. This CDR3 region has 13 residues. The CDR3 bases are TGTGCCAGCAGTTACTCTGAGTTGTACGAGCAGTACTTC. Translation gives CASSYSELYEQYF.

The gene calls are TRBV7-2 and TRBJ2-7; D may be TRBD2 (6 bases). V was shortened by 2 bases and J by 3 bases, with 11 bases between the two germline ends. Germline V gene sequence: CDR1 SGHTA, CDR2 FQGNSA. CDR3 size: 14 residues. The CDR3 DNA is TGTGCCAGCAGCTTAAGGCGCGGGGTCTACGAGCAGTACTTC. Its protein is CASSLRRGVYEQYF.

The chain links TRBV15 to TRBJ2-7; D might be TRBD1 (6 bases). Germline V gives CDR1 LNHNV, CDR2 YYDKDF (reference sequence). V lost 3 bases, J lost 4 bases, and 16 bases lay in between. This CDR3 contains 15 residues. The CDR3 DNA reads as TGTGCCACCAGCAGGTCCAGCCAGGGGATTTACGAGCAGTACTTC. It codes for CATSRSSQGIYEQYF.

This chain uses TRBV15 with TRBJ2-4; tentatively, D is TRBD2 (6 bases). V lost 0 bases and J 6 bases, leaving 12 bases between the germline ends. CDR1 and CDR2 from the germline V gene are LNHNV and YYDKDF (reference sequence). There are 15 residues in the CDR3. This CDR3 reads CATSRDRARGNIQYF. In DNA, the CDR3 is TGTGCCACCAGCAGAGATCGGGCGCGGGGAAACATTCAGTACTTC.

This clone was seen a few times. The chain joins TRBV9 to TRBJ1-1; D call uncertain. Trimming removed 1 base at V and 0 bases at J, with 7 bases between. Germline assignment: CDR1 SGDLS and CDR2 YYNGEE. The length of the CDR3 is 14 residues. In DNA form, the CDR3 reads TGTGCCAGCAGCGTAAACAGCATGAACACTGAAGCTTTCTTT. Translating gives CASSVNSMNTEAFF.

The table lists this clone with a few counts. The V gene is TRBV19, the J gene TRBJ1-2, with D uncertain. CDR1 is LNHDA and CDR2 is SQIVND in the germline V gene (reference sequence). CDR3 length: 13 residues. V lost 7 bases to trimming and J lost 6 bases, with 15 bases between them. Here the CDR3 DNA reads TGTGCCAGTAAGGAGTTCACCCGGGATGGCTACACCTTC. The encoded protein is CASKEFTRDGYTF.

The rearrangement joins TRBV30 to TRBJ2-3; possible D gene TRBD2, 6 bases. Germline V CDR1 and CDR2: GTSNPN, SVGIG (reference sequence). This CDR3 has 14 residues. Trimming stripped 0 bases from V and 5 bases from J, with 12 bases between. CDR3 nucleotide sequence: TGTGCCTGGAGTGTCCGGGGAGGCAAAGATACGCAGTATTTT. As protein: CAWSVRGGKDTQYF.

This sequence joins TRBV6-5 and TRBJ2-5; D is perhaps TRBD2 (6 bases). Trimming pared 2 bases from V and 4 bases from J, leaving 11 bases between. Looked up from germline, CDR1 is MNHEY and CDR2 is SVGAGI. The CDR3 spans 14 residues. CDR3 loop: CASSYGLEGETQYF. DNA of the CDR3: TGTGCCAGCAGTTACGGCCTGGAGGGAGAGACCCAGTACTTC.

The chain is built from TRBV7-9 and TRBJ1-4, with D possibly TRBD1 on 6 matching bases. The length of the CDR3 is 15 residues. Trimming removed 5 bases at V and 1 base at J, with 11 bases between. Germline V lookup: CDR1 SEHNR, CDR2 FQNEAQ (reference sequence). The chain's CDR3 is CASSTDRRTNEKLFF. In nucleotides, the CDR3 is TGTGCCAGCAGCACCGACAGGAGAACTAATGAAAAACTGTTTTTT.

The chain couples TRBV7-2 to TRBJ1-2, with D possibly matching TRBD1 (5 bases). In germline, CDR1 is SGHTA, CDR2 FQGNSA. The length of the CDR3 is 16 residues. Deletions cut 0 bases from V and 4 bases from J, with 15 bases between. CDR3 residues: CASSLARQGGFYGYTF. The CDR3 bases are TGTGCCAGCAGCTTAGCGCGGCAGGGCGGATTCTATGGCTACACCTTC.

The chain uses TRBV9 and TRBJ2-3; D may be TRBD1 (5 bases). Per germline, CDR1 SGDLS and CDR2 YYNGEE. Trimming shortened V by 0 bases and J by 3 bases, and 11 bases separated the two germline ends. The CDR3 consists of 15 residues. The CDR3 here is CASSVGRAGTDTQYF. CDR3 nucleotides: TGTGCCAGCAGCGTAGGCAGGGCCGGGACAGATACGCAGTATTTT.

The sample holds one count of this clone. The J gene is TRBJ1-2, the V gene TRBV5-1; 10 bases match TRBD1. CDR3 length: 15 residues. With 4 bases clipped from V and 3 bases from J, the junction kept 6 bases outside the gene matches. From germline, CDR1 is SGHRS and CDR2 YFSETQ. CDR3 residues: CASSADRGHDYGYTF. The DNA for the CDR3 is TGCGCCAGCAGCGCCGACAGGGGGCACGACTATGGCTACACCTTC.

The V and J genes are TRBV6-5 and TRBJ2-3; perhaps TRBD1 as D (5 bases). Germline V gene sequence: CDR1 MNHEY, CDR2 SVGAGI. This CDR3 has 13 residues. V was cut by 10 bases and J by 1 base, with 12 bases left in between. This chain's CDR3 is CATRQSRTDTQYF. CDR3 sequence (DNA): TGTGCCACTCGACAGTCCCGCACAGATACGCAGTATTTT.

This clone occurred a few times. Here the CDR3 DNA reads TGTGCCAGCAGCGACGGACACTCTGGAAACACCATATATTTT. The encoded protein is CASSDGHSGNTIYF. The V gene is TRBV3-1 (or the pseudogene TRBV3-2), the J gene TRBJ1-3, with D possibly matching TRBD1 (5 bases). Germline assignment: CDR1 LGHDT and CDR2 YNNKEL (reference sequence). V gave up 5 bases and J gave up 0 bases, with 8 bases separating them. This CDR3 comprises 14 residues.

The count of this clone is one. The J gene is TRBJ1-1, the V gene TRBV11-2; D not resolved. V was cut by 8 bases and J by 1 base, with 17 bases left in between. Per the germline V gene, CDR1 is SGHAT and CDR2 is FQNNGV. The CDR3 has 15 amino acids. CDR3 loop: CASFLRPTENTEAFF. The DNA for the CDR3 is TGTGCCAGCTTTCTTAGACCCACAGAGAACACTGAAGCTTTCTTT.

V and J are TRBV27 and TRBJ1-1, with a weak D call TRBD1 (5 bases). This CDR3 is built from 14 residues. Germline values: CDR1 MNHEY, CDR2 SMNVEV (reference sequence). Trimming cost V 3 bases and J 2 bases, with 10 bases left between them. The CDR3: CASSFGGYNTEAFF. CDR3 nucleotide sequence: TGTGCCAGCAGTTTCGGGGGTTACAACACTGAAGCTTTCTTT.

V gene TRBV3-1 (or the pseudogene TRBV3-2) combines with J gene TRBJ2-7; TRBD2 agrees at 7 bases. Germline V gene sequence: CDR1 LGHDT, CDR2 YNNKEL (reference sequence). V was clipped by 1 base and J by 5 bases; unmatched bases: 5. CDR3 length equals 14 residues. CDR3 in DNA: TGTGCCAGCAGCCAAGGGCAGGGAGGGGACGAGCAGTACTTC. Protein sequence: CASSQGQGGDEQYF.

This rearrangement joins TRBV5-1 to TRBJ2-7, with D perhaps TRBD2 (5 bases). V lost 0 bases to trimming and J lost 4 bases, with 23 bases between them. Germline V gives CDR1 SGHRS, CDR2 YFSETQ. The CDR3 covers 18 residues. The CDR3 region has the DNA TGCGCCAGCAGCTTGGACTACTTTCCGACGGAGCGAGGGTACGAGCAGTACTTC. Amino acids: CASSLDYFPTERGYEQYF.

The CDR3, as DNA: TGTGCCAGCAGTTATATAGCGGGAGGCCCCTCTAGCACAGATACGCAGTATTTT. Translating gives CASSYIAGGPSSTDTQYF. The rearrangement uses TRBV6-2 or TRBV6-3 and TRBJ2-3; 10 nucleotides line up with TRBD2. The CDR3 has 18 residues. In germline, CDR1 is MNHEY, CDR2 SVGEGT. J gave up 0 bases and V 3 bases, and 9 bases lay outside the gene matches.

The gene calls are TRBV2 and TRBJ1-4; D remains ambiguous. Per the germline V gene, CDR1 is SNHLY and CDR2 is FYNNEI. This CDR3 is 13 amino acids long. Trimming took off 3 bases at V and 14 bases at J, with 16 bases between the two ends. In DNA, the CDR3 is TGTGCCAGCAGTGAGCGGGGTCAAGGGTGGCTGTTTTTT. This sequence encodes CASSERGQGWLFF.

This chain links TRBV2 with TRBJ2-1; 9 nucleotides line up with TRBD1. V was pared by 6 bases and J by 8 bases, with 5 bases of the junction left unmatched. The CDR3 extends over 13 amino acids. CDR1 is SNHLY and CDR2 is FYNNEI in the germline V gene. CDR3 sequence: CASSSTGGDEQFF. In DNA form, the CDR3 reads TGTGCCAGCAGCAGCACAGGGGGCGATGAGCAGTTCTTC. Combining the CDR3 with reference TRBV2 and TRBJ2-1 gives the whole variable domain EPEVTQTPSHQVTQMGQEVILRCVPISNHLYFYWYRQILGQKVEFLVSFYNNEISEKSEIFDDQFSVERPDGSNFTLKIRSTKLEDSAMYFCASSSTGGDEQFFGPGTRLTVL.